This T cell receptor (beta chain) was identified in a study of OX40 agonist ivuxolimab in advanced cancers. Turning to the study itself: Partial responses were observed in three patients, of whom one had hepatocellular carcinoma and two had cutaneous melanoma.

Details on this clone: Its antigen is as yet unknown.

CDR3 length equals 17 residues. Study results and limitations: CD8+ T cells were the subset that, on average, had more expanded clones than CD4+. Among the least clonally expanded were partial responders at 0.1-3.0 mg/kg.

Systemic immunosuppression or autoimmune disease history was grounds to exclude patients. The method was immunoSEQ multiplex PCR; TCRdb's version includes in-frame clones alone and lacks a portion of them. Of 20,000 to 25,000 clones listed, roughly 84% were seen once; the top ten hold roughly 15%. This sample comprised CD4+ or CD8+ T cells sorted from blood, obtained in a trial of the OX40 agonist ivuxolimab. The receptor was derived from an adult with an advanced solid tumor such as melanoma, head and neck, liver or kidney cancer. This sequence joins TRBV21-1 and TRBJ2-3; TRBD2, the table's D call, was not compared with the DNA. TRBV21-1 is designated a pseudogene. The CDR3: CASSKGRGGTCTDTQYF. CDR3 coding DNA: TGTGCCAGCAGCAAAGGAAGGGGGGGTACTTGCACAGATACGCAGTATTTT.